A single T cell receptor beta chain is shown here with its context. Its target is unknown. A much larger clonotype is one base distant, so this may be a read error. Germline CDR1 and CDR2: SGHTA and FQGNSA. The CDR3 has 14 residues. V was cut by 1 base and J by 8 bases, with 14 bases left in between. Template-switching 5'RACE yielded the TCR cDNA; a universal primer site and UMIs were added in the process. TCRdb re-called the 5' RACE reads with MiXCR, one entry per CDR3 protein. The data contain some 300,000 distinct CDR3 sequences, less than 9.5% of them singletons. This entry is derived from a study of T cells after yellow fever vaccination. Study-level points and caveats: A weaker but faster secondary response was observed, peaking on day 5 versus 15. A minor fraction of clonotypes spanned both CD4 and CD8 compartments.

This chain links TRBV7-2 with TRBJ1-2, with D tentatively TRBD1 (5 bases). The sequences come from CD4+ T cells sorted from PBMCs, collected 5 days after the yellow fever booster vaccination. This receptor was obtained from a man younger than 30 who received the YFV17D yellow fever vaccine. DNA for the CDR3: TGTGCCAGCAGCTTAGAGGGGCAGGGTGACGGCTACACCTTC. It codes for CASSLEGQGDGYTF.